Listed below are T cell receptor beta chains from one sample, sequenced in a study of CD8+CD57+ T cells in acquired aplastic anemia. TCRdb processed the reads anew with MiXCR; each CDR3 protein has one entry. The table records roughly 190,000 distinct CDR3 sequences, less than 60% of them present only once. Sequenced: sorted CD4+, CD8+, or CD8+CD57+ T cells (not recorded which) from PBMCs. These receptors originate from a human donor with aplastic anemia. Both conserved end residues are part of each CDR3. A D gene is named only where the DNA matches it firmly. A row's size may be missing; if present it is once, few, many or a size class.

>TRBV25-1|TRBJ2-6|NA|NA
TGTGCCAGCAGTGACCGAACCATCTCTGGGGCCAACGTCCTGACTTTC
CASSDRTISGANVLTF
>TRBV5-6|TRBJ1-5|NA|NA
TGTGCCAGCAGCTTTTACGGGGTGAGCGATCAGCCCCAGCATTTT
CASSFYGVSDQPQHF
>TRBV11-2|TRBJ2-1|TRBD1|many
TGTGCCAGCAGCGCCTCCGGGACAGGCAGCTCCTACAATGAGCAGTTCTTC
CASSASGTGSSYNEQFF
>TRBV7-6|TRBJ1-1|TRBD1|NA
TGTGCCAGCAGCGTGGACAGGGGTTGGGTACCGGTCTTT
CASSVDRGWVPVF
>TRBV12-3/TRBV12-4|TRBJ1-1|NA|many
TGTGCCAGCAGCCTTACAGGGTTAAAGAACACTGAAGCTTTCTTT
CASSLTGLKNTEAFF
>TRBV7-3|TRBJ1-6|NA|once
TGTGCCAGCAGCTTACAGGGTAGAGATTCACCCCTCCACTTT
CASSLQGRDSPLHF
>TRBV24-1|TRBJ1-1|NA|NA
TGTGCCACCAGTGCTAGAGTTGGGCCCGTGAACACTGAAGCTTTCTTT
CATSARVGPVNTEAFF
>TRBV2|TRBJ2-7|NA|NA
TGTGCCACCACGAGAGCAGACTCCTACGAGCAGTACTTC
CATTRADSYEQYF
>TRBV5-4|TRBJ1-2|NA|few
TGTGCCAGCAGCCCGGGACCCCCCGCGAGAGGCTACACCTTC
CASSPGPPARGYTF
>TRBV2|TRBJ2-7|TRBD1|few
TGTGCCAGTGTAAGCGGGGACAGGGCCTACGAGCAGTACTTC
CASVSGDRAYEQYF
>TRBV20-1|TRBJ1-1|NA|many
TGCAGTGCTAGGAGGCAGGGGAACACTGAAGCTTTCTTT
CSARRQGNTEAFF
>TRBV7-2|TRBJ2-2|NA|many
TGTGCCAGCAGCTTAGGAGCCACCGGGGAGCTGTTTTTT
CASSLGATGELFF
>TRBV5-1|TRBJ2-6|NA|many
TGCGCCAGCAGCTTGGCCCGGGACGCAAGCTCTGGGGCCAACGTCCTGACTTTC
CASSLARDASSGANVLTF
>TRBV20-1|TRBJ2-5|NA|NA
TGCAGTGCTAGAGATTTGTACCAAGAGACCCAGTACTTC
CSARDLYQETQYF
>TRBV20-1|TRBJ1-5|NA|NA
TGCAGTGCTAGGGGAACAGGTCAGCCCCAGCATTTT
CSARGTGQPQHF
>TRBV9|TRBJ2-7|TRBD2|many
TGTGCCAGCAGCGTAGATACGACTAGCGGAGCCGAGCAGTACTTC
CASSVDTTSGAEQYF
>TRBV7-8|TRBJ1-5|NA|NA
TGTGCCAGCAGCTTAGGTAGGTGGGAGAAGCCCCAGCATTTT
CASSLGRWEKPQHF
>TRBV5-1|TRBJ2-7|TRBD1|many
TGCGCCAGCAGCGTGTCCGGGACAGGGTTCGACGAGCAGTACTTC
CASSVSGTGFDEQYF
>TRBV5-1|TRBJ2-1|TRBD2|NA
TGCGCCAGCAGCTTGCGACTAGCGGGCGGAACTTCCAATGAGCAGTTCTTC
CASSLRLAGGTSNEQFF
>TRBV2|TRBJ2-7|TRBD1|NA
TGTGCCATCGCCCCGGGGACAGGGTACTACGAGCAGTACTTC
CAIAPGTGYYEQYF
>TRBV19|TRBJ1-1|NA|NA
TGTGCCAGTAGTATCCGGGACGTTTCTGAAGCTTTCTTT
CASSIRDVSEAFF
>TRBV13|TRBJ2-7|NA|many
TGTGCCAGCAGCGTGGGGGGGGCGGGTTACGAGCAGTACTTC
CASSVGGAGYEQYF
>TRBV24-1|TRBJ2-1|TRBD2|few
TGTGCCACCAGTGATGAGGGACTATACCTCTACAATGAGCAGTTCTTC
CATSDEGLYLYNEQFF
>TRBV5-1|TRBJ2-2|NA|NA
TGCGCCAGCACAAGAGACGGTAACACCGGGGAGCTGTTTTTT
CASTRDGNTGELFF
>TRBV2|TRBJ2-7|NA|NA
TGTGCCAGCAGTGAGGTTTTTGACTGGACCTACGAACAGTACTTC
CASSEVFDWTYEQYF
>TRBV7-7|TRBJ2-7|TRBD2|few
TGTGCCAGCAGCAAGGGGACTAGCTACGAGCAGTACTTC
CASSKGTSYEQYF
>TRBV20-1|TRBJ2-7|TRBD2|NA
TGCAGTGCCTCAGAATTTAGCGGGAGGGCCGCCTACGAGCGGTACTTC
CSASEFSGRAAYERYF
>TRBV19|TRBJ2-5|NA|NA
TGTGCCAGTAGTTTCCGGGCAGGGAGCGGAGAGACCCAGTACTTC
CASSFRAGSGETQYF
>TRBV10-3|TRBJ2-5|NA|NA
TGTGCCATCAGTGAGATGGGGACCCAGTACTTC
CAISEMGTQYF
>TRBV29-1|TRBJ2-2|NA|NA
TGCAGCGTTGGGGACGCCCCGACCGGGGAGCTGTTTTTT
CSVGDAPTGELFF
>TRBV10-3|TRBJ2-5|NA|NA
TGTGCCAGCAGTGACACAACAACCCAGTACTTC
CASSDTTTQYF
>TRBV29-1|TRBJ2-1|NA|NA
TGCAGCGTCGAACCCGTGCGGCCTACCCCCTACAATGAGCAGTTCTTC
CSVEPVRPTPYNEQFF
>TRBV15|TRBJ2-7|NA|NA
TGTGCCACCGGCAGAGATCCGGGGTACGAGCAGTACTTC
CATGRDPGYEQYF
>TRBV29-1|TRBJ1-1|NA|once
TGCAGCGTTCAGGCTTTGGGCTCTGAAGCTTTCTTT
CSVQALGSEAFF
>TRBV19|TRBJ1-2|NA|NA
TGTGCCAGTAGTATCAACCCTAACTATGGCTACACCTTC
CASSINPNYGYTF
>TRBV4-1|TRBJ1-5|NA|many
TGCGCCAGCAGCCAAAACAGGAGCCTCAATCAGCCCCAGCATTTT
CASSQNRSLNQPQHF
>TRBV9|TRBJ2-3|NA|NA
TGTGCCAGCAAGGGGGGTAGCACAGATACGCAGTATTTT
CASKGGSTDTQYF
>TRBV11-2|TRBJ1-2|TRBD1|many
TGTGCCAGCAGCGCAAGGAGGGACAGCGGAGATGGCTACACCTTC
CASSARRDSGDGYTF
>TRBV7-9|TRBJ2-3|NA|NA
TGTGCCAGCAGCCCGGGGAATACGCAGTATTTT
CASSPGNTQYF
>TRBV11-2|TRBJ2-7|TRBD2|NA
TGTGCCAGCAGCTTGGATGGGACTAGAGCAAACGAGCAGTACTTC
CASSLDGTRANEQYF
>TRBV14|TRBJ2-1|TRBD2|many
TGTGCCAGCAGCCAAGCCCTAGCGGTCAATGAGCAGTTCTTC
CASSQALAVNEQFF
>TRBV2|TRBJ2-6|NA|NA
TGTGCCAGCACCTTACCCTCTGGGGCCAACGTCCTGACTTTC
CASTLPSGANVLTF
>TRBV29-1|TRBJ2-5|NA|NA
TGCAGCGTTTGGGACTTGCAAGAGACCCAGTACTTC
CSVWDLQETQYF
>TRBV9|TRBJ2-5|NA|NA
TGTGCCAGCAGCGTTGAGGCGGCAGGGGATGTCGAGACCCAGTACTTC
CASSVEAAGDVETQYF
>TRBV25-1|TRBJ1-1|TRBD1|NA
TGTGCCAGCTCACCAATGACAGGGCCCCAACATGAAGCTTTCTTT
CASSPMTGPQHEAFF
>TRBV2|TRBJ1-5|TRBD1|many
TGTGCCAGCAGTCGACAGGGGGTTGATCAGCCCCAGCATTTT
CASSRQGVDQPQHF
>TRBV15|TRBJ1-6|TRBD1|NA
TGTGCCACCAGCAGACTAGGGACAGCCAATAATTCACCCCTCCACTTT
CATSRLGTANNSPLHF
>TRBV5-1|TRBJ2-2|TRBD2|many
TGCGCCAGCAGCTCTGGGGAGCTAGCGGGACGGAACACCGGGGAGCTGTTTTTT
CASSSGELAGRNTGELFF
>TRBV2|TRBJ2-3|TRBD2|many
TGTGCCAGCACACGTAGCGGGAGTGCTACAGATACGCAGTATTTT
CASTRSGSATDTQYF
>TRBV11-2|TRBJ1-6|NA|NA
TGTGCCAGCAGTTCGCATACGGTCCGGGTCTCAAATTCACCCCTCCACTTT
CASSSHTVRVSNSPLHF
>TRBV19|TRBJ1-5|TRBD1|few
TGTGCCAGTAGAACGACAGGGGAGGGCAATCAGCCCCAGCATTTT
CASRTTGEGNQPQHF
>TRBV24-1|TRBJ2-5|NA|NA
TGTGCCGTCAGTGACCCAGGGGAGACCCAGTACTTC
CAVSDPGETQYF
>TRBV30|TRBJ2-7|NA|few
TGTGCCTTTTCCCTGGGAGCAGCGGAGCAGTACTTC
CAFSLGAAEQYF
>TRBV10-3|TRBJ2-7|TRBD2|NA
TGTGCCATCAGTGAGCGGGAGGGCCTTAGGGAGCAGTACTTC
CAISEREGLREQYF
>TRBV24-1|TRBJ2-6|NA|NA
TGTGCCAAGACCCCTGGGCGGGGATCCTCTGGGGCCAACGTCCTGACTTTC
CAKTPGRGSSGANVLTF
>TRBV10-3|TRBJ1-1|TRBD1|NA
TGTGCCATCAGTCCCACAGGGGAGAACACTGAAGCTTTCTTT
CAISPTGENTEAFF
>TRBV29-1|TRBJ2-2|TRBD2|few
TGCAGCGTCCGCGGGGGTGGGGGCACCGGGGAGCTGTTTTTT
CSVRGGGGTGELFF
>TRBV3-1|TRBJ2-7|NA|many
TGTGCCAGCAGCCAAGTTCCTGGGAGTTCCTACGAGCAGTACTTC
CASSQVPGSSYEQYF
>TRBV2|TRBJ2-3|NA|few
TGTGCCAGCAGTGGTCAAGGGGTTGGCGATACGCAGTATTTT
CASSGQGVGDTQYF